The 9 T cell receptor beta chains below were found in one sample sequenced in a study of T-cell memory formation after mild COVID-19. TCRdb re-analysed the 5' RACE reads in MiXCR, keeping a single row per CDR3 protein. This sample has about 190,000 distinct CDR3 sequences, with 27% found just once. The sample taken for sequencing was PBMCs or a T cell subset sorted from them (not recorded which). These receptors all come from an adult woman who had mild COVID-19 (a few samples of this study predate the infection). Cell type and time point are not known.

The chain is built from TRBV4-2 and TRBJ2-7, with TRBD2 matching over 7 bases. Germline CDR1 LGHNA, CDR2 YNFKEQ. Trimming at V came to 1 base and at J to 1 base, leaving 7 bases not matched to a gene. CDR3 length: 16 amino acids. The CDR3 nucleotides are TGTGCCAGCAGCCAAGGCTTCGGACTAGAGTCCTACGAGCAGTACTTC. This translates into CASSQGFGLESYEQYF.

This rearrangement joins TRBV6-4 to TRBJ2-3; TRBD2 matches 10 bases. The CDR3 has 15 residues. J lost 0 bases, V lost 4 bases, and 1 base had no gene match. Germline CDR1 reads MRHNA; CDR2 reads SNTAGT. CDR3 in DNA: TGTGCCAGCAGTGTGACTAGCGGGAGCACAGATACGCAGTATTTT. Protein: CASSVTSGSTDTQYF.

The table lists this clonotype with a few counts. V usage is TRBV12-3 or TRBV12-4 and J usage is TRBJ2-7; 10 bases are a match to TRBD2. V lost 5 bases and J lost 3; bases outside the gene matches: 10. The CDR3 is 16 amino acids. CDR3 sequence (DNA): TGTGCCAGCAGTCCCGACCGAGCGGGGGGGCGCTACGAGCAGTACTTC. Amino acids: CASSPDRAGGRYEQYF.

This sequence joins TRBV15 and TRBJ2-7, with D possibly matching TRBD1 (5 bases). The V gene's germline CDR1 is LNHNV and CDR2 YYDKDF (reference sequence). V was trimmed by 3 bases and J by 5 bases, leaving 14 bases between them. The CDR3 has 14 amino acids. The CDR3 is CATSSLKGMHEQYF. DNA for the CDR3: TGTGCCACCAGCAGCCTCAAGGGGATGCACGAGCAGTACTTC.

In its sample, this clonotype was seen a few times. This chain uses TRBV20-1 with TRBJ2-3; D is uncertain. Germline V gene sequence: CDR1 DFQATT, CDR2 SNEGSKA (reference sequence). The CDR3 sequence is 12 residues long. Trimming took 3 bases from V and 7 from J, leaving 11 bases between them. DNA of the CDR3: TGCAGTGCTAGTTGGGTCCAAAATACGCAGTATTTT. Translated, it gives CSASWVQNTQYF.

This clonotype was found a few times. This sequence joins TRBV6-5 and TRBJ2-2, with 11 positions matching TRBD2. Germline loops: CDR1 MNHEY, CDR2 SVGAGI. The CDR3 contains 17 residues. The V segment lost 8 bases and the J segment 0 bases; nucleotides outside the gene matches: 8. CDR3 region: CASLSGLAGSNTGELFF. The CDR3 nucleotides are TGTGCCAGCCTCAGCGGACTAGCGGGTTCGAACACCGGGGAGCTGTTTTTT.

This clonotype showed up just a few times. The J gene is TRBJ2-7, the V gene TRBV18, with 7 nucleotides matching TRBD2. The CDR3 consists of 14 residues. V lost 2 bases to trimming and J lost 6 bases; unmatched junction nucleotides: 7. The germline V gene has CDR1 KGHSH and CDR2 LQKENI. CDR3 coding DNA: TGTGCCAGCTCACCAGGCGGGGGAAGAGGCGAGCAGTACTTC. Its translation: CASSPGGGRGEQYF.

This clonotype showed up many times. The chain carries TRBV2 and TRBJ2-5, with 8 bases that match TRBD2. The CDR3 spans 11 residues. CDR1 and CDR2 (germline): SNHLY, FYNNEI. V lost 8 bases and J lost 5; bases outside the gene matches: 1. CDR3 DNA: TGTGCCAGCGGACTAGCCGAGACCCAGTACTTC. Translation gives CASGLAETQYF.

This clonotype occurred a few times. The V call is TRBV13, the J call TRBJ2-7; D is unclear. The V and J ends lost 1 base and 0 bases respectively, with 10 bases between them. CDR3 length: 15 amino acids. CDR1 is PRHDT, CDR2 FYEKMQ, per germline (reference sequence). CDR3 in DNA: TGTGCCAGCAGCTTAGCCGGGTTGGCCTCCTACGAGCAGTACTTC. This gives the protein CASSLAGLASYEQYF.